These T cell receptor beta chains were read from a single sample in a study of shared clonotypes between healthy human individuals. Clones were sequenced by immunoSEQ multiplex PCR, and TCRdb holds only the in-frame ones, with some missing. This sample has 730,000 or so clones; 72% occur once, and the top ten carry approximately 1.8%. Sequencing was carried out using memory CD4+ T cells sorted from blood. The receptors were gathered from a woman aged 25-40 years in good health. Each CDR3 is given with its conserved first and last residue. A D gene is named only where the DNA matches it firmly.

d_call	v_call	j_call	cdr3_aa
NA	TRBV19	TRBJ1-3	CASRRDLMSSGNTIYF
NA	TRBV6-5	TRBJ1-4	CATTANLGNEKLFF
NA	TRBV28	TRBJ1-2	CASSDNYGYTF
NA	TRBV27	TRBJ2-1	CASSSRVLYQTLNNEQFF
NA	TRBV28	TRBJ1-1	CASSSPHRVRTEAFF
NA	TRBV27	TRBJ1-5	CASMRRNQPQHF
TRBD1	TRBV5-1	TRBJ1-1	CASSIVAGGLSTEAFF
NA	TRBV5-4	TRBJ1-2	CASSWLDRAYGYTF
NA	TRBV6-1	TRBJ2-7	CASNQLQRASEQYF
TRBD1	TRBV10-3	TRBJ2-7	CATNTGGSTYEQYF
NA	TRBV7-2	TRBJ2-1	CASSPQRDAYNEQFF
TRBD2	TRBV2	TRBJ2-4	CASRRTSVGVGIQYF
NA	TRBV5-1	TRBJ2-5	CASSLGSEETQYF
TRBD2	TRBV2	TRBJ2-1	CASRIGLAGGGGEQFF
TRBD1	TRBV28	TRBJ1-2	CASSTEDRGIYGYTF
TRBD2	TRBV7-2	TRBJ2-7	CASSLVVLGLGTSVDEQYF
NA	TRBV7-3	TRBJ2-3	CASSPIHRTHLVDTQYF